This T cell receptor beta chain is drawn from a study of cytomegalovirus exposure and HLA in healthy donors. Regarding the study as a whole: Most subjects had HLA-A and HLA-B alleles reportedly predicted accurately by TCR beta sequences. Reportedly, cytomegalovirus status was diagnosed with high sensitivity and specificity. Apart from CMV serostatus, no immune exposure information was available.

Trimming took 5 bases from V and 5 from J, leaving 18 bases between them. This CDR3 has 15 residues. Per the germline V gene, CDR1 is MDHEN and CDR2 is SYDVKM. To note about this clone: The antigen is not known.

PCR primers comprised 60 Vbeta and 13 Jbeta primers. Method: immunoSEQ multiplex PCR; TCRdb's copy keeps in-frame clones and lacks some. The table lists 100,000 to 150,000 clones, roughly 76% of them singletons. This clonotype originated in a woman between 45 and 65 years old in good health and CMV-seronegative. The chain recombines TRBV28 with TRBJ2-5, with a weak D call TRBD1 (5 bases). Sequenced: PBMCs. The CDR3: CASSLPGSLGETQYF. CDR3 coding DNA: TGTGCCAGCAGTCTCCCAGGGTCCTTAGGGGAGACCCAGTACTTC.